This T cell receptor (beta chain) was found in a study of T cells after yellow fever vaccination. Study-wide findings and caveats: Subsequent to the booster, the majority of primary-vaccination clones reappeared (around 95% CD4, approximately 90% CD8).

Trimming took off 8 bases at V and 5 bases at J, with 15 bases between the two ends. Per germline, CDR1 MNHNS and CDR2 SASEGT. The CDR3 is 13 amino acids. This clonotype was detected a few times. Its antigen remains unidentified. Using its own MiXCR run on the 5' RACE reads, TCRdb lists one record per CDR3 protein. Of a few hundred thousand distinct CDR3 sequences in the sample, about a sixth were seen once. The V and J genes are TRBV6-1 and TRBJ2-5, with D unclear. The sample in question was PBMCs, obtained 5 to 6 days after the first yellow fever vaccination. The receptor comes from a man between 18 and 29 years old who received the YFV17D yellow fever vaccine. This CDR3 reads CASAELRPETQYF. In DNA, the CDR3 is TGTGCCAGCGCCGAACTCAGGCCGGAGACCCAGTACTTC.